This T cell receptor beta chain comes out of a study of T cell responses to AZD1222 COVID-19 vaccine. Study findings and constraints: Spike-specific TCR repertoires showed rising breadth and depth after two AZD1222 doses.

J was trimmed by 5 bases and V by 6 bases; bases with no gene match: 10. The germline V gene has CDR1 SNHLY and CDR2 FYNNEI. This CDR3 contains 15 residues. Sequencing used immunoSEQ multiplex PCR; TCRdb keeps in-frame clones, though not all of them. The sample includes 150,000 or so clones, roughly 90% of them seen just once. Timing groups of about 4 and about 12 weeks for second doses were pooled. This clone was detected once. Its target is unknown. Sequenced material: peripheral blood, taken 28 days after the second AZD1222 dose. The chain employs TRBV2 and TRBJ2-7; 10 bases are a match to TRBD2. This receptor was taken from an adult who received the AZD1222 COVID-19 vaccine. The CDR3 reads CASSRLAGVGNEQYF. The CDR3 nucleotides read TGTGCCAGCAGCCGCCTAGCGGGAGTGGGCAACGAGCAGTACTTC.